Below, one T cell receptor beta chain is given with its context. The germline CDR1 and CDR2 sequences are KGHSH and LQKENI. The germline V and J ends were trimmed by 3 bases and 13 bases, with 18 bases remaining between them. The CDR3 extends over 13 amino acids. This specimen belongs to a study of control samples from healthy donors and cancer patients. Some clones are missing from TCRdb's copy, which holds only in-frame ones; the method was immunoSEQ multiplex PCR. The sample has roughly 130,000 clones, under 95% seen once; the top ten hold about 1.5%. Material: PBMCs. The genes are TRBV18 and TRBJ1-1; no clear D. The receptor comes from a man aged 45-65 years with head and neck cancer. CDR3 nucleotides: TGTGCCAGCTCACCTCGGGAGTTTGAGGTTGTTTTCTTT. It translates to CASSPREFEVVFF. Complete variable domain (other parts from reference TRBV18 and TRBJ1-1): NAGVMQNPRHLVRRRGQEARLRCSPMKGHSHVYWYRQLPEEGLKFMVYLQKENIIDESGMPKERFSAEFPKEGPSILRIQQVVRGDSAAYFCASSPREFEVVFFGQGTRLTVV.